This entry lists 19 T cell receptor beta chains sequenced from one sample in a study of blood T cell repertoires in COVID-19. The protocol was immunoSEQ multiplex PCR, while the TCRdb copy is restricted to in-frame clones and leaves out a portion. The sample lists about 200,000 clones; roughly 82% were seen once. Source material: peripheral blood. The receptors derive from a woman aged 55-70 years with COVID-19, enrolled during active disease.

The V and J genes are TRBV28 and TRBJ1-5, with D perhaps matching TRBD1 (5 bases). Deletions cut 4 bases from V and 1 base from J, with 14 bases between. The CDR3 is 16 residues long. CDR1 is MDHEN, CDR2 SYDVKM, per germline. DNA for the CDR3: TGTGCCAGCAGTTCCCCGCCGACAGACAGCAATCAGCCCCAGCATTTT. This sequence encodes CASSSPPTDSNQPQHF.

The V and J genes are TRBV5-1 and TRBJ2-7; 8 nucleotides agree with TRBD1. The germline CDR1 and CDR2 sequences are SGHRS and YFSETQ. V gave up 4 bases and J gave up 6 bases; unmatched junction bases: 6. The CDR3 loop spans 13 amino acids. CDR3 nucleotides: TGCGCCAGCAGCCGGACAGGGTCGGCCGAGCAGTACGTC. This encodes CASSRTGSAEQYV.

The CDR3 here is CASMGGDLSYEQYF. The CDR3 bases are TGCGCCAGCATGGGGGGGGACTTGTCCTACGAGCAGTACTTC. The J gene is TRBJ2-7, the V gene TRBV5-1, with 7 bases that match TRBD2. From germline, CDR1 is SGHRS and CDR2 YFSETQ. Trimming at V came to 6 bases and at J to 1 base, leaving 7 bases not matched to a gene. The CDR3 has 14 residues.

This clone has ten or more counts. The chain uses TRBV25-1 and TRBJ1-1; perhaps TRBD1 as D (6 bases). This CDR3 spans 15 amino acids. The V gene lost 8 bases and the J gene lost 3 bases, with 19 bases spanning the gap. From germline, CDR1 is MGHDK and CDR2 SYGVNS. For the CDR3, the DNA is TGTGCCAGCTCTATGCAGGGGAGGGTAGACACTGAAGCTTTCTTT. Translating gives CASSMQGRVDTEAFF.

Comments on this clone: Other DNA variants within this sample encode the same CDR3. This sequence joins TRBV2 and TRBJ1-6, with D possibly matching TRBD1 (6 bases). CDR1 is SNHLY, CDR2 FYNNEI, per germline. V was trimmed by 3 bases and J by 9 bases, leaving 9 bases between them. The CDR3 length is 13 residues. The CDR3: CASSEARGSPLHF. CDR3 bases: TGTGCCAGCAGTGAGGCCAGGGGTTCACCCCTCCACTTT.

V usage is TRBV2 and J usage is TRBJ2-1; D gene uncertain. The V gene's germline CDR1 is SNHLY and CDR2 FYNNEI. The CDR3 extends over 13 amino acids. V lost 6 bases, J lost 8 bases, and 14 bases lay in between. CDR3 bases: TGTGCCAGCAGGGGCCTCTCCACGGATGAGCAGTTCTTC. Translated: CASRGLSTDEQFF.

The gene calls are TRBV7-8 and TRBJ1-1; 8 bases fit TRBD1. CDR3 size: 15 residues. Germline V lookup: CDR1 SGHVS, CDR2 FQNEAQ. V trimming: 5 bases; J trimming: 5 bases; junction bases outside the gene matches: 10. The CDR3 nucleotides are TGTGCCAGCAGCCGGGCAGGGGGCGTTGGGACTGAAGCTTTCTTT. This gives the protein CASSRAGGVGTEAFF.

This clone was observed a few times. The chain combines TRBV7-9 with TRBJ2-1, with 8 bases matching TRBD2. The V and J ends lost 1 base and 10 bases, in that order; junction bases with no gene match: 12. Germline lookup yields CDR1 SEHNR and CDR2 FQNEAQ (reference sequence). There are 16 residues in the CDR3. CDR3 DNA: TGTGCCAGCAGCTTAGAGCGGACTAGCCGCGTTGTCGAGCAGTTCTTC. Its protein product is CASSLERTSRVVEQFF.

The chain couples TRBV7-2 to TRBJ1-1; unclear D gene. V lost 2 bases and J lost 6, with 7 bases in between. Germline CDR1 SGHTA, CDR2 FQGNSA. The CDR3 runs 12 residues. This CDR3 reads CASSLYQAEAFF. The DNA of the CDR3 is TGTGCCAGCAGCTTATACCAGGCTGAAGCTTTCTTT.

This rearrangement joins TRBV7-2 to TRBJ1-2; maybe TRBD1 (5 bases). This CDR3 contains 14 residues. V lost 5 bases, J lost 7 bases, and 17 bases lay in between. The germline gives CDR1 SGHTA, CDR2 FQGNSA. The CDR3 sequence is CASSEMKGQGGYTF. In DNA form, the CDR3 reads TGTGCCAGCAGCGAAATGAAGGGGCAAGGTGGCTACACCTTC. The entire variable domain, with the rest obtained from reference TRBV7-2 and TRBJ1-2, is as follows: GAGVSQSPSNKVTEKGKDVELRCDPISGHTALYWYRQSLGQGLEFLIYFQGNSAPDKSGLPSDRFSAERTGGSVSTLTIQRTQQEDSAVYLCASSEMKGQGGYTFGSGTRLTVV.

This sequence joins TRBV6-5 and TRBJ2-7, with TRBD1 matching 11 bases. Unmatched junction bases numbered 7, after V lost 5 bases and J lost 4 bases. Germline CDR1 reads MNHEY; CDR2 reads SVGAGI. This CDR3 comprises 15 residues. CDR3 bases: TGTGCCAGCAGTCTAGCCGGGACAGGGGGGTACGAGCAGTACGTC. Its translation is CASSLAGTGGYEQYV.

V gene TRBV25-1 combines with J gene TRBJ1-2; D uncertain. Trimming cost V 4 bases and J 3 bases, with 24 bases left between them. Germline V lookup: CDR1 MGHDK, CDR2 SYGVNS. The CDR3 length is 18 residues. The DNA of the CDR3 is TGTGCCAGCAGTGGGGGAGGTGGGTCGGCAGGCGGATACTATGGCTACACCTTC. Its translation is CASSGGGGSAGGYYGYTF.

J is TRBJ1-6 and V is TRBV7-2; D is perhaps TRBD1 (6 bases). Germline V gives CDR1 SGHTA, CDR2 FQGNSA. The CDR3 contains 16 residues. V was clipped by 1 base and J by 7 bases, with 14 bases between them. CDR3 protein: CASSLGAWTENSPLHF. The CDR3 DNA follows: TGTGCCAGCAGCTTAGGGGCGTGGACAGAGAATTCACCCCTCCACTTT.

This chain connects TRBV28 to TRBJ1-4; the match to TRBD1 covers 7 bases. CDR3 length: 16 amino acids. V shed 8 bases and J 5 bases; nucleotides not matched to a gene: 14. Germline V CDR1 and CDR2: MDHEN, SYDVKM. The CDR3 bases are TGTGCCAGCCGATACGTAAGGGGGCGAAGAAATGAAAAACTGTTTTTT. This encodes CASRYVRGRRNEKLFF.

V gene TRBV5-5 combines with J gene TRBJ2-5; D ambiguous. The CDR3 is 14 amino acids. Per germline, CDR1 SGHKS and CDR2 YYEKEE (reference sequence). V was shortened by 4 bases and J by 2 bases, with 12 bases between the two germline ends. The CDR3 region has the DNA TGTGCCAGCAGCCCCCAGACAACTCAAGAGACCCAGTACTTC. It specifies CASSPQTTQETQYF.

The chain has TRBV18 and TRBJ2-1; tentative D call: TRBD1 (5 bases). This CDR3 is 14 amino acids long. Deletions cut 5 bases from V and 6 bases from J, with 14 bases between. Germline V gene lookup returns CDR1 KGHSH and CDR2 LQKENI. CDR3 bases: TGTGCCAGCTCATCGGATACAGGCACCAATGAGCAGTTCTTC. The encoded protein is CASSSDTGTNEQFF.

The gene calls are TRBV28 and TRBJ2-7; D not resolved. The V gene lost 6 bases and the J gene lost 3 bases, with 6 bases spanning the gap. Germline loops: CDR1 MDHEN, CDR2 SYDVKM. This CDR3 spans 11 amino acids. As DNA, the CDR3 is TGTGCCAGCAGCTATTACTACGAGCAGTACTTC. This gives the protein CASSYYYEQYF.

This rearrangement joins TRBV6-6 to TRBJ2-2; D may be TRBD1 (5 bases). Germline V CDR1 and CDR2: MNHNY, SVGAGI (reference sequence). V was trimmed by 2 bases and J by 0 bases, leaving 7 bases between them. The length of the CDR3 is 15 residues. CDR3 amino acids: CASSYARANTGELFF. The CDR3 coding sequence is TGTGCCAGCAGTTACGCCAGGGCGAACACCGGGGAGCTGTTTTTT.

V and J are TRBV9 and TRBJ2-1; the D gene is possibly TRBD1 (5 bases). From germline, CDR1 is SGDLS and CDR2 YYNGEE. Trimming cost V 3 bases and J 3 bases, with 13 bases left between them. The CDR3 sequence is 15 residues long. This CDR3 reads CASSGRPDSYNEQFF. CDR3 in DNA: TGTGCCAGCAGCGGACGACCAGACAGCTACAATGAGCAGTTCTTC.